This TCR beta chain is drawn from a study of T-cell reconstitution after alpha-beta-depleted transplantation in children. As concerns this clonotype: Its antigen is undetermined. The germline gene is not matched at one end of the junction; a read error may be the cause.

Study-wide results and limits: Alpha-beta T cells present about two months after transplant were reported to originate from several hundred expanded graft clones.

This CDR3 has 17 amino acids. The germline gives CDR1 DFQATT, CDR2 SNEGSKA (reference sequence). Unique molecular identifiers featured in how the TCRbeta library was prepared. TCRdb called the PCR reads again in MiXCR, with one record for every CDR3 protein. The table shows 300,000 to 350,000 distinct CDR3 sequences, with 20% to 30% occurring only once. Sequencing used PBMCs, mostly from graft donor cells, obtained 180 days after TCRalphabeta/CD19-depleted stem cell transplant. This receptor was identified in a male patient aged 5 to 17 who had a stem cell transplant for acute lymphoblastic leukemia, so the T cells may come from the graft donor. The chain has TRBV20-1 and TRBJ2-3; 12 nucleotides agree with TRBD2. The CDR3 region has the DNA TGCTGTGCTGCGTGGCTAGCGGGAGGGGCCCCCCCAGATACGCAGTATTTT. Amino acid sequence: CCAAWLAGGAPPDTQYF.